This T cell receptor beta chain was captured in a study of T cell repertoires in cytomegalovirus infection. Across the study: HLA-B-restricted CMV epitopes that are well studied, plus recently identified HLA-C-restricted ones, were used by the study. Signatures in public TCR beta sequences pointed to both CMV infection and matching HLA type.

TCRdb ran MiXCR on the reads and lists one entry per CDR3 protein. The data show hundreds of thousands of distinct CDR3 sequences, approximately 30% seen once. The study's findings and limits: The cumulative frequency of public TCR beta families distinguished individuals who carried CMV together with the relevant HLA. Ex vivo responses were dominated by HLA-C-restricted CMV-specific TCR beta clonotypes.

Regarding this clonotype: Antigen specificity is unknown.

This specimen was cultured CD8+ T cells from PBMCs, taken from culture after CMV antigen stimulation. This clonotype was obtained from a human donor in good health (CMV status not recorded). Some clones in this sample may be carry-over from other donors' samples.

The CDR3 loop is CASRSTSGGNTGELFF. The CDR3 DNA follows: TGTGCCAGCAGATCGACTAGCGGGGGGAACACCGGGGAGCTGTTTTTT. The V and J genes are TRBV12-3 or TRBV12-4 and TRBJ2-2; 12 bases match TRBD2. CDR3 length: 16 amino acids. V shed 6 bases, J shed 1 base, and the junction held 3 bases outside the gene matches.